This T cell receptor (beta chain) was sequenced in a study of post-analysis software for immune sequencing data. Regarding the study as a whole: About five TRBV segments appeared more often in patients than in controls, and TRBV5-6, TRBV5-1 and TRBV20-1 were among these.

In germline, CDR1 is LNHDA, CDR2 SQIVND (reference sequence). V shed 1 base and J 3 bases; nucleotides not matched to a gene: 4. This CDR3 has 16 amino acids. As for this clonotype: Its antigen is unidentified.

The library was made from cDNA and included unique molecular identifiers. TCRdb re-called the PCR reads through MiXCR, storing one row per CDR3 protein. The data contain about 820,000 distinct CDR3 sequences, around 50% of them singletons. This chain links TRBV19 with TRBJ1-2; TRBD1 aligns across 11 bases. The sequence came from a girl between 10 and 17 years old with multiple sclerosis. The sequenced material came from blood. In DNA form, the CDR3 reads TGTGCCAGTAGTATAGTCGGACAGGGGGCCGACTATGGCTACACCTTC. Encoded protein: CASSIVGQGADYGYTF.